This T cell receptor (beta chain) is from a study of cytomegalovirus exposure and HLA in healthy donors. 60 Vbeta and 13 Jbeta primers were used in PCR. Measured with immunoSEQ multiplex PCR; TCRdb has only the in-frame clones, and not every one. There are approximately 86,000 clones in the sample; around 71% occur only once, and around 8.4% lies in the top ten. A note on this clone: Its antigen is not known.

This CDR3 comprises 14 residues. V lost 1 base to trimming and J lost 2 bases, with 7 bases between them. CDR1 is SGHNT and CDR2 is YENEEA in the germline V gene. Study observations and caveats: Cytomegalovirus-associated TCR beta chains were listed, numbering some 170. Diagnosis of cytomegalovirus status made by the classifier reportedly showed high specificity and sensitivity.

The specimen sequenced was PBMCs. This clonotype originated in a man between 60 and 75 years old in good health and CMV-seronegative. V gene TRBV11-3 combines with J gene TRBJ2-3; possibly TRBD2 for D (5 bases). For the CDR3, the DNA is TGTGCCAGCAGCTTAGGGGAGACCACAGATACGCAGTATTTT. The encoded protein is CASSLGETTDTQYF.